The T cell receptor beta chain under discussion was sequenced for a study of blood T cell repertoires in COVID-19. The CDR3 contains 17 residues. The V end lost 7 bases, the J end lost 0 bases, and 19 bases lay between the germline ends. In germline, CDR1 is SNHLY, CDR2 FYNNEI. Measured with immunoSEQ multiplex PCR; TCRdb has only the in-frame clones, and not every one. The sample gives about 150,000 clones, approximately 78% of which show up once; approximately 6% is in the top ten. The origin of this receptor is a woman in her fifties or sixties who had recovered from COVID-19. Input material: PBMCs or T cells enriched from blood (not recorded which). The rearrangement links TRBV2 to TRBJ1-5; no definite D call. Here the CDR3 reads CASTEGRLSYSNQPQHF. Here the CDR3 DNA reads TGTGCCAGCACCGAGGGCCGGTTGAGTTATAGCAATCAGCCCCAGCATTTT.